Listed below are T cell receptor beta chains from one sample, sequenced in a study of T cell responses to AZD1222 COVID-19 vaccine. Profiled with immunoSEQ multiplex PCR; TCRdb holds only in-frame clones, not every one. Here the sample spans around 110,000 clones, about nine tenths being singletons. The sample was peripheral blood, taken on day 0 of AZD1222 vaccination. Every receptor here comes from an adult in good health. CDR3s include the opening cysteine and the closing phenylalanine or tryptophan. Each record gives: D gene, J gene, V gene, clone size, CDR3 DNA, CDR3 protein. The D gene is left open where the match is weak. The size entry is marked missing in some rows and otherwise reads once, few, many or a size class.

D gene: -
J gene: TRBJ1-5
V gene: TRBV2
clone size: -
CDR3 DNA: TGTGCCAGCAGTGACAGAATCGCTCAGCCCCAGCATTTT
CDR3 protein: CASSDRIAQPQHF

D gene: TRBD1
J gene: TRBJ1-1
V gene: TRBV6-5
clone size: -
CDR3 DNA: TGTGCCAGCAGTTACCGGACAGGGGGGGACACTGAAGCTTTCTTT
CDR3 protein: CASSYRTGGDTEAFF

D gene: TRBD1
J gene: TRBJ1-1
V gene: TRBV28
clone size: -
CDR3 DNA: TGTGCCAGCAGGACAGGGTACACTGAAGCTTTCTTT
CDR3 protein: CASRTGYTEAFF

D gene: -
J gene: TRBJ2-7
V gene: TRBV18
clone size: -
CDR3 DNA: TGTGCCAGCTCCATGGGACAATTATCCGAGCAGTACTTC
CDR3 protein: CASSMGQLSEQYF

D gene: -
J gene: TRBJ1-2
V gene: TRBV9
clone size: once
CDR3 DNA: TGTGCCAGCAGCGTAGAATCTGGGGTCGGCTACACCTTC
CDR3 protein: CASSVESGVGYTF

D gene: TRBD1
J gene: TRBJ1-2
V gene: TRBV2
clone size: -
CDR3 DNA: TGTGCCAGCAGTACAGGGGGCCGAGAGAACTATGGCTACACCTTC
CDR3 protein: CASSTGGRENYGYTF

D gene: -
J gene: TRBJ2-2
V gene: TRBV5-5
clone size: -
CDR3 DNA: TGTGCCAGCAGCTTGGGTCCTTTGGGGACCGGGGAGCTGTTTTTT
CDR3 protein: CASSLGPLGTGELFF

D gene: TRBD2
J gene: TRBJ2-2
V gene: TRBV6-5
clone size: once
CDR3 DNA: TGTGCCAGCAGCCACGGACTAGCGAGCACCGGGGAGCTGTTTTTT
CDR3 protein: CASSHGLASTGELFF

D gene: -
J gene: TRBJ1-1
V gene: TRBV7-6
clone size: -
CDR3 DNA: TGTGCCAGCAGCTTAGAAGGGGCTTGGGGCACTGAAGCTTTCTTT
CDR3 protein: CASSLEGAWGTEAFF

D gene: TRBD1
J gene: TRBJ1-5
V gene: TRBV11-2
clone size: -
CDR3 DNA: TGTGCCAGCAGCCTACAGGGGGAAAATCAGCCCCAGCATTTT
CDR3 protein: CASSLQGENQPQHF

D gene: TRBD1
J gene: TRBJ2-1
V gene: TRBV28
clone size: -
CDR3 DNA: TGTGCCAGCAGTTTAGGGGGGACAGGGGCAGGAGAGCAGTTCTTC
CDR3 protein: CASSLGGTGAGEQFF

D gene: -
J gene: TRBJ1-1
V gene: TRBV5-6
clone size: -
CDR3 DNA: TGTGCCAGCAGCGTCCTGCCTAAGTACACTGAAGCTTTCTTT
CDR3 protein: CASSVLPKYTEAFF

D gene: -
J gene: TRBJ1-1
V gene: TRBV4-2
clone size: -
CDR3 DNA: TGTGCCAGCAGCCAAGACCCAGGGGCTAACACTGAAGCTTTCTTT
CDR3 protein: CASSQDPGANTEAFF

D gene: TRBD1
J gene: TRBJ2-7
V gene: TRBV6-5
clone size: -
CDR3 DNA: TGTGCCAGCGCTTGGGACAGGACCTACGAGCAGTACTTC
CDR3 protein: CASAWDRTYEQYF

D gene: -
J gene: TRBJ2-2
V gene: TRBV7-9
clone size: once
CDR3 DNA: TGTGCCAGCAGCCCCTCGAACACCGGGGAGCTGTTTTTT
CDR3 protein: CASSPSNTGELFF

D gene: -
J gene: TRBJ1-2
V gene: TRBV28
clone size: -
CDR3 DNA: TGTGCCAGCACCCTGCTGGGGTATGGCTACACCTTC
CDR3 protein: CASTLLGYGYTF

D gene: -
J gene: TRBJ1-3
V gene: TRBV5-1
clone size: few
CDR3 DNA: TGCGCCAGCAGCCAAAACAGCGTCTCTGGAAACACCATATATTTT
CDR3 protein: CASSQNSVSGNTIYF

D gene: -
J gene: TRBJ2-1
V gene: TRBV5-4
clone size: -
CDR3 DNA: TGTGCCAGCAGCTTGGCTATCGTGAATGAGCAGTTCTTC
CDR3 protein: CASSLAIVNEQFF

D gene: -
J gene: TRBJ1-2
V gene: TRBV5-5
clone size: -
CDR3 DNA: TGTGCCAGCAGCTTGAATAACTATGGCTACACCTTC
CDR3 protein: CASSLNNYGYTF

D gene: -
J gene: TRBJ2-1
V gene: TRBV18
clone size: once
CDR3 DNA: TGTGCCAGCTCACCACCGACTAGAGGGAATGAGCAGTTCTTC
CDR3 protein: CASSPPTRGNEQFF

D gene: -
J gene: TRBJ2-5
V gene: TRBV14
clone size: -
CDR3 DNA: TGTGCCAGCAGCCAAGTTTCCCCCCACCAGTACTTC
CDR3 protein: CASSQVSPHQYF

D gene: -
J gene: TRBJ1-1
V gene: TRBV4-3
clone size: -
CDR3 DNA: TGCGCCAGCAGCCAAGATAGTCCGATGAACACTGAAGCTTTCTTT
CDR3 protein: CASSQDSPMNTEAFF

D gene: -
J gene: TRBJ1-5
V gene: TRBV19
clone size: -
CDR3 DNA: TGTGCCAGTAGTATTCACAGAGATCAGCCCCAGCATTTT
CDR3 protein: CASSIHRDQPQHF

D gene: -
J gene: TRBJ2-6
V gene: TRBV11-3
clone size: few
CDR3 DNA: TGTGCCAGCAGCTCGGGGGACTCTGGGGCCAACGTCCTGACTTTC
CDR3 protein: CASSSGDSGANVLTF

D gene: TRBD1
J gene: TRBJ2-7
V gene: TRBV27
clone size: -
CDR3 DNA: TGTGCCAGCAGTTTAAACCCTTGGGACAGGGACTACGAGCAGTACTTC
CDR3 protein: CASSLNPWDRDYEQYF

D gene: -
J gene: TRBJ1-1
V gene: TRBV27
clone size: -
CDR3 DNA: TGTGCCAGCGCCCTGAGGTTGGGCACTGAAGCTTTCTTT
CDR3 protein: CASALRLGTEAFF

D gene: TRBD1
J gene: TRBJ1-1
V gene: TRBV19
clone size: -
CDR3 DNA: TGTGCCAGTAGTATAGTGGGACAGGGTGGTCCTGGAGCTTTCTTT
CDR3 protein: CASSIVGQGGPGAFF

D gene: -
J gene: TRBJ1-3
V gene: TRBV11-1
clone size: -
CDR3 DNA: TGTGCCAGCAGCGGGACAACTGGAAACACCATATATTTT
CDR3 protein: CASSGTTGNTIYF

D gene: -
J gene: TRBJ2-5
V gene: TRBV7-3
clone size: -
CDR3 DNA: TGTGCCAGCAGCTTATGGGCAGGGAGACAAGAGACCCAGTACTTC
CDR3 protein: CASSLWAGRQETQYF

D gene: -
J gene: TRBJ1-4
V gene: TRBV15
clone size: few
CDR3 DNA: TGTGCCACCAGCAAAGGACAACTTGCAACTAATGAAAAACTGTTTTTT
CDR3 protein: CATSKGQLATNEKLFF

D gene: -
J gene: TRBJ2-7
V gene: TRBV3-1/TRBV3-2
clone size: few
CDR3 DNA: TGTGCCAGCAGCCAACTTAACAGGGTCTACGAGCAGTACTTC
CDR3 protein: CASSQLNRVYEQYF

D gene: -
J gene: TRBJ1-2
V gene: TRBV29-1
clone size: -
CDR3 DNA: TGCAGCGTTGTGGAGGGCACGGACTATGGCTACACCTTC
CDR3 protein: CSVVEGTDYGYTF

D gene: -
J gene: TRBJ2-1
V gene: TRBV19
clone size: -
CDR3 DNA: TGTGCCAGTAGTGGCGGCAGTTTCTACAATGAGCAGTTCTTC
CDR3 protein: CASSGGSFYNEQFF

D gene: -
J gene: TRBJ2-4
V gene: TRBV7-2
clone size: -
CDR3 DNA: TGTGCCAGCAGCTTAGATCGCAGGGGACTTGAAAACATTCAGTACTTC
CDR3 protein: CASSLDRRGLENIQYF

D gene: -
J gene: TRBJ1-2
V gene: TRBV5-1
clone size: -
CDR3 DNA: TGCGCCAGCAGCTTGGATGACTATGGCTACACCTTC
CDR3 protein: CASSLDDYGYTF

D gene: -
J gene: TRBJ1-1
V gene: TRBV16
clone size: -
CDR3 DNA: TGTGCCAGCAGCCAATCGGGGGCAGGTGAAGCTTTCTTT
CDR3 protein: CASSQSGAGEAFF

D gene: -
J gene: TRBJ2-7
V gene: TRBV7-9
clone size: few
CDR3 DNA: TGTGCCAGCAGCTTGGCTGGTGGGGGAGAGCAGTACTTC
CDR3 protein: CASSLAGGGEQYF

D gene: -
J gene: TRBJ2-1
V gene: TRBV24-1
clone size: -
CDR3 DNA: TGTGCCACCAGCGGGATTCTAACCAGCCCGCAGTTCTTC
CDR3 protein: CATSGILTSPQFF

D gene: -
J gene: TRBJ1-4
V gene: TRBV6-1
clone size: -
CDR3 DNA: TGTGCCAGCAGTGACGCGTCCACTGGTGAAAAACTGTTTTTT
CDR3 protein: CASSDASTGEKLFF

D gene: -
J gene: TRBJ2-2
V gene: TRBV7-3
clone size: -
CDR3 DNA: TGTGCCAGCAGCCCCCCTACCGGGGAGCTGTTTTTT
CDR3 protein: CASSPPTGELFF

D gene: -
J gene: TRBJ1-1
V gene: TRBV19
clone size: -
CDR3 DNA: TGTGCCAGTAAACGAACAGCCTACGAAGCTTTCTTT
CDR3 protein: CASKRTAYEAFF

D gene: -
J gene: TRBJ1-6
V gene: TRBV30
clone size: -
CDR3 DNA: TGTGCCTGGAGTCTCCATTCACCCCTCCACTTT
CDR3 protein: CAWSLHSPLHF

D gene: -
J gene: TRBJ2-7
V gene: TRBV7-2
clone size: -
CDR3 DNA: TGTGCCAGCAGCTTGCCTCCCCCCTCCTACGAGCAGTACTTC
CDR3 protein: CASSLPPPSYEQYF

D gene: -
J gene: TRBJ2-1
V gene: TRBV15
clone size: once
CDR3 DNA: TGTGCCACCGGACAGCTCCGGGACGGGTATGAGCAGTTCTTC
CDR3 protein: CATGQLRDGYEQFF

D gene: TRBD1
J gene: TRBJ1-2
V gene: TRBV5-8
clone size: -
CDR3 DNA: TGTGCCAGCAGTTTCGGACAGGGTCGACATGGCTACACCTTC
CDR3 protein: CASSFGQGRHGYTF